These 24 T cell receptor beta chains share one sample of origin, sequenced in a study of blood T cell repertoires in COVID-19. Assay: immunoSEQ multiplex PCR; the TCRdb copy retains only in-frame clones and omits some. This sample has 330,000 or so clones, with over 75% found just once. Material for sequencing was PBMCs or T cells enriched from blood (not recorded which). The receptors originated from a man younger than 40 who had recovered from COVID-19.

The V gene is TRBV7-3, the J gene TRBJ2-3; 8 bases are shared with TRBD2. CDR1 and CDR2 (germline): SGHTA, FQGTGA. CDR3 length equals 15 residues. V dropped 0 bases and J dropped 2; count of bases not matched to a gene: 1. Here the CDR3 reads CASSLTSGTTDTQYF. DNA of the CDR3: TGTGCCAGCAGCTTAACTAGCGGGACCACAGATACGCAGTATTTT.

This rearrangement joins TRBV10-3 to TRBJ1-1, with 10 bases aligning to TRBD1. The CDR3 consists of 12 residues. From germline, CDR1 is ENHRY and CDR2 SYGVKD. V lost 10 bases and J lost 3; bases outside the gene matches: 2. CDR3 sequence (DNA): TGTGCCACGGACAGGGGGGACACTGAAGCTTTCTTT. Translating it yields CATDRGDTEAFF.

The gene calls are TRBV5-1 and TRBJ1-4; D is perhaps TRBD1 (6 bases). Germline assignment: CDR1 SGHRS and CDR2 YFSETQ. The V gene lost 3 bases and the J gene lost 0 bases, with 12 bases spanning the gap. CDR3 length: 16 residues. The CDR3 sequence: CASSSQGPATNEKLFF. CDR3 coding DNA: TGCGCCAGCAGCTCACAGGGCCCTGCAACTAATGAAAAACTGTTTTTT.

For this clone: With a much larger clone just one base away, this may be a read error. This sequence joins TRBV12-3 or TRBV12-4 and TRBJ2-7; 9 bases are a match to TRBD1. V lost 5 bases and J lost 2; bases outside the gene matches: 1. The CDR3 is 13 residues long. The CDR3 DNA reads as TGTGCCAGCAGTCGGACAGGGGCCTACGAGCAGTACTTC. It codes for CASSRTGAYEQYF.

This chain links TRBV27 with TRBJ2-7; a possible D gene is TRBD2 (6 bases). This CDR3 has 13 residues. V was shortened by 0 bases and J by 6 bases, with 9 bases between the two germline ends. Germline V CDR1 and CDR2: MNHEY, SMNVEV (reference sequence). CDR3 coding DNA: TGTGCCAGCAGTTTATCGGCGCGGGGCGAGCAGTACTTC. Translating it yields CASSLSARGEQYF.

The chain links TRBV6-5 to TRBJ1-3; D is possibly TRBD1 (5 bases). Germline V lookup: CDR1 MNHEY, CDR2 SVGAGI. This CDR3 has 14 amino acids. V lost 5 bases, J lost 4 bases, and 12 bases lay in between. In DNA, the CDR3 is TGTGCCAGCAGTAGGTCGGCAGGGGGAAACACCATATATTTT. Its translation: CASSRSAGGNTIYF.

The V gene is TRBV28, the J gene TRBJ1-5; 11 nucleotides align to TRBD1. The CDR3 is 20 amino acids. V shed 1 base, J shed 7 bases, and the junction held 18 bases outside the gene matches. CDR1 and CDR2 (germline): MDHEN, SYDVKM. DNA for the CDR3: TGTGCCAGCAGTTTATATAGGAGATTTGGGACAGGGGGGGGACGACAGCCCCAGCATTTT. It yields the protein CASSLYRRFGTGGGRQPQHF.

This chain connects TRBV12-5 to TRBJ2-3, with 11 bases fitting TRBD1. J lost 4 bases, V lost 5 bases, and 5 bases had no gene match. Germline V gives CDR1 LGHNT, CDR2 FRNRAP. The CDR3 spans 15 residues. CDR3 region: CASGTPGQGADTQYF. In DNA form, the CDR3 reads TGTGCTAGTGGTACCCCGGGACAGGGGGCAGATACGCAGTATTTT.

This clone was found once. The J gene is TRBJ1-3, the V gene TRBV9; a weak D match, TRBD1 (6 bases). V was pared by 4 bases and J by 0 bases, with 11 bases between. The germline V gene encodes CDR1 SGDLS and CDR2 YYNGEE. CDR3 length equals 15 residues. As DNA, the CDR3 is TGTGCCAGCAGCAAGGGGGTCGGCTCTGGAAACACCATATATTTT. It encodes CASSKGVGSGNTIYF.

This clone came up once. The J gene is TRBJ1-4, the V gene TRBV30; possible D gene TRBD1, 6 bases. This CDR3 spans 14 amino acids. The germline gives CDR1 GTSNPN, CDR2 SVGIG (reference sequence). V was pared by 3 bases and J by 6 bases, with 14 bases between. This CDR3 reads CAWRRRGADEKLFF. CDR3 DNA: TGTGCCTGGAGGCGCAGGGGCGCGGATGAAAAACTGTTTTTT.

The CDR3 DNA reads TGTGCCAGCAGCTTAGCTAGCGCACTAGCCAAAAACATTCAGTACTTC. Translation: CASSLASALAKNIQYF. The rearrangement joins TRBV7-2 to TRBJ2-4; a weak D match, TRBD2 (5 bases). This CDR3 comprises 16 residues. Trimming removed 0 bases at V and 0 bases at J, with 9 bases between. Per the germline V gene, CDR1 is SGHTA and CDR2 is FQGNSA.

A single count supports this clone. The chain uses TRBV10-3 and TRBJ1-6; maybe TRBD1 (5 bases). The CDR3 sequence is 16 residues long. CDR1 and CDR2 from the germline V gene are ENHRY and SYGVKD. V was clipped by 0 bases and J by 8 bases, with 14 bases between them. In DNA form, the CDR3 reads TGTGCCATCAGTGAGTCGATTTCAGCGGGGGATTCACCCCTCCACTTT. It translates to CAISESISAGDSPLHF.

This sequence joins TRBV6-4 and TRBJ1-6; possibly TRBD1 for D (5 bases). Trimming took 6 bases from V and 12 from J, leaving 12 bases between them. CDR1 is MRHNA, CDR2 SNTAGT, per germline. CDR3 length: 12 residues. For the CDR3, the DNA is TGTGCCAGCAGGCGGGACGCGGGACCCCTCCACTTT. It encodes CASRRDAGPLHF.

This chain connects TRBV21-1 to TRBJ2-7; the D call TRBD2 from the table was never checked on the DNA. TRBV21-1 is annotated as a pseudogene. The CDR3 contains 16 residues. The CDR3 here is CASRGLAGGYDVEQYF. In nucleotides, the CDR3 is TGTGCCAGCCGGGGTCTAGCGGGGGGATACGATGTCGAGCAGTACTTC.

CDR3 DNA: TGTGCCAGCTCACGGCTAGCGGGGGAAGAGACCCAGTACTTC. The encoded protein is CASSRLAGEETQYF. The chain couples TRBV18 to TRBJ2-5; TRBD2 matches at 10 bases. Germline V lookup: CDR1 KGHSH, CDR2 LQKENI. V lost 4 bases to trimming and J lost 3 bases; unmatched junction nucleotides: 2. The CDR3 contains 14 residues.

The chain links TRBV6-5 to TRBJ1-1; D remains ambiguous. The CDR3 has 11 residues. Per the germline V gene, CDR1 is MNHEY and CDR2 is SVGAGI. The V and J ends lost 4 bases and 5 bases respectively, with 5 bases between them. The CDR3 coding sequence is TGTGCCAGCAGTTCGGGGACTGAAGCTTTCTTT. It encodes CASSSGTEAFF.

The V and J genes are TRBV6-5 and TRBJ2-5; 7 bases agree with TRBD2. Germline CDR1 reads MNHEY; CDR2 reads SVGAGI. V gave up 6 bases and J gave up 1 base; unmatched junction bases: 8. The CDR3 sequence is 15 residues long. CDR3 sequence reads: CASSLWGGIQETQYF. The CDR3 region has the DNA TGTGCCAGCAGCCTTTGGGGGGGAATCCAAGAGACCCAGTACTTC.

CDR3 protein: CASSVTSGGARRKETQYF. DNA for the CDR3: TGTGCCAGCAGTGTCACTAGCGGGGGCGCAAGACGGAAAGAGACCCAGTACTTC. The chain uses TRBV6-4 and TRBJ2-5; 11 bases are shared with TRBD2. There are 18 residues in the CDR3. The germline CDR1 and CDR2 sequences are MRHNA and SNTAGT. After removal of 4 bases from V and 3 bases from J, the junction contained 13 bases not matched to a gene.

The CDR3 sequence: CASSWTSGGAWEQYF. The DNA for the CDR3 is TGTGCCAGCAGCTGGACTAGCGGGGGGGCTTGGGAGCAGTACTTC. V gene TRBV5-5 combines with J gene TRBJ2-7; 15 nucleotides agree with TRBD2. The J segment lost 7 bases and the V segment lost 3 bases, leaving 5 bases of the junction unmatched. CDR3 length: 15 amino acids. Germline V gene data show CDR1 as SGHKS and CDR2 as YYEKEE (reference sequence).

V and J are TRBV13 and TRBJ1-5, with D possibly being TRBD1 (6 bases). Germline V gives CDR1 PRHDT, CDR2 FYEKMQ (reference sequence). The CDR3 is 15 residues long. The germline V and J ends were trimmed by 0 bases and 6 bases, with 12 bases remaining between them. In nucleotides, the CDR3 is TGTGCCAGCAGCTTAGGAGGGGGTGAAATTCAGCCCCAGCATTTT. Translation: CASSLGGGEIQPQHF. Based on the CDR3 plus reference TRBV13 and TRBJ1-5, the full variable domain is AAGVIQSPRHLIKEKRETATLKCYPIPRHDTVYWYQQGPGQDPQFLISFYEKMQSDKGSIPDRFSAQQFSDYHSELNMSSLELGDSALYFCASSLGGGEIQPQHFGDGTRLSIL.

The sample holds a few counts of this clone. CDR3 DNA: TGTGCCAGCAGTGGGTGGACAGTTTGGGTTAACACCGGGGAGCTGTTTTTT. Its translation is CASSGWTVWVNTGELFF. This chain uses TRBV6-1 with TRBJ2-2; perhaps TRBD1 as D (6 bases). Trimming removed 4 bases from V and 2 bases from J, with 17 bases in between. Per the germline V gene, CDR1 is MNHNS and CDR2 is SASEGT. The CDR3 sequence is 17 residues long.

This chain joins TRBV2 and TRBJ2-7; 7 nucleotides line up with TRBD1. Germline V gives CDR1 SNHLY, CDR2 FYNNEI. The ends lost 2 bases at V and 3 bases at J; junction bases unmatched: 7. The CDR3 covers 15 residues. The CDR3 DNA sequence: TGTGCCAGCAGTGAAATCAGGGGGAATCACTACGAGCAGTACTTC. As protein: CASSEIRGNHYEQYF. The complete variable domain, with remaining parts taken from reference TRBV2 and TRBJ2-7, reads EPEVTQTPSHQVTQMGQEVILRCVPISNHLYFYWYRQILGQKVEFLVSFYNNEISEKSEIFDDQFSVERPDGSNFTLKIRSTKLEDSAMYFCASSEIRGNHYEQYFGPGTRLTVT.

The CDR3 is CASSPRTENIQYF. In DNA form, the CDR3 reads TGTGCCAGCAGCCCCAGGACAGAAAACATTCAGTACTTC. V is TRBV5-4 and J is TRBJ2-4, with D possibly matching TRBD1 (6 bases). The CDR3 contains 13 residues. From germline, CDR1 is SGHNT and CDR2 YYREEE (reference sequence). The V gene lost 4 bases and the J gene lost 5 bases, with 10 bases spanning the gap.

The V gene is TRBV4-1, the J gene TRBJ1-2; a weak D match, TRBD1 (5 bases). CDR3 length: 13 residues. Germline V gene data show CDR1 as MGHRA and CDR2 as YSYEKL. The V end was cut by 1 base, the J end by 3 bases, with 6 bases between. The CDR3 bases are TGCGCCAGCAGCCAAGGCAGGGACTATGGCTACACCTTC. Translating gives CASSQGRDYGYTF.